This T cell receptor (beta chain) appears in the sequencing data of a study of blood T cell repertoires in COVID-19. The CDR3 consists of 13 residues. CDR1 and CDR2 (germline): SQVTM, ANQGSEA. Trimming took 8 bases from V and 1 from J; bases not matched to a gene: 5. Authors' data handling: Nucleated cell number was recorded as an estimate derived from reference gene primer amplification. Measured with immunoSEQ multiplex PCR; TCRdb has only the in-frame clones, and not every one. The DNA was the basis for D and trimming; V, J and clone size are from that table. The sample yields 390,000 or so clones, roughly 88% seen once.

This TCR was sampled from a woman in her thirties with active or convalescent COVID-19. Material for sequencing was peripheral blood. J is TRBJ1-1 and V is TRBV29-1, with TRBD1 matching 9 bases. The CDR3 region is CSFLTGGNTEAFF. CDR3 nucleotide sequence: TGCAGCTTTCTGACAGGGGGGAACACTGAAGCTTTCTTT.